One and the same sample provided the 2 T cell receptor beta chains below, sequenced in a study of post-analysis software for immune sequencing data. Study-wide points: Patients carried 5 or 6 TRBV segments more frequently than controls did, and TRBV5-6, TRBV5-1 and TRBV20-1 were among them.

These receptors are not linked to any known antigen. Each TCR beta cDNA library carried unique molecular identifiers. TCRdb used MiXCR to reprocess the PCR reads, holding one entry per CDR3 protein. The profile shows some 800,000 distinct CDR3 sequences, around 45% of them singletons. Sequencing was carried out using blood. Receptors were obtained from a girl aged 10 to 17 with multiple sclerosis.

The J gene is TRBJ1-5, the V gene TRBV28; perhaps TRBD1 as D (6 bases). Germline V gene lookup returns CDR1 MDHEN and CDR2 SYDVKM. The CDR3 has 14 amino acids. V was clipped by 8 bases and J by 4 bases, with 15 bases between them. CDR3 bases: TGTGCCAGCCGGGGGGGGGCGCGGAATCAGCCCCAGCATTTT. Encoded protein: CASRGGARNQPQHF.

This clonotype was seen once. The chain carries TRBV12-3 or TRBV12-4 and TRBJ1-3; D remains unclear. This CDR3 comprises 14 residues. The V gene lost 5 bases and the J gene lost 0 bases, with 8 bases spanning the gap. CDR3: CASSRGSSGNTIYF. The DNA for the CDR3 is TGTGCCAGCAGTAGAGGTAGCTCTGGAAACACCATATATTTT.